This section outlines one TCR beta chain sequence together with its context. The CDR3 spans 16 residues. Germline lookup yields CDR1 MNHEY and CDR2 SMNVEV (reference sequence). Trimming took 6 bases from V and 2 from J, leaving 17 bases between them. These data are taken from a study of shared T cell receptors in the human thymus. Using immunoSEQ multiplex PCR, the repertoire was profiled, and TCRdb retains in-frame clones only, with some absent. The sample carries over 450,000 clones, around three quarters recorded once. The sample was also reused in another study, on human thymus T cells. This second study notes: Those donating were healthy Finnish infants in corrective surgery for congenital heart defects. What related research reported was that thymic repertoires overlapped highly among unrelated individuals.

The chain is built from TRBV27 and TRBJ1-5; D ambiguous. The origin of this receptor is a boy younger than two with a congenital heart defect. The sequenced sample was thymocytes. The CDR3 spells CASSNLLGEGNQPQHF. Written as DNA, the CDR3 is TGTGCCAGCAGCAATTTGTTGGGAGAGGGCAATCAGCCCCAGCATTTT.